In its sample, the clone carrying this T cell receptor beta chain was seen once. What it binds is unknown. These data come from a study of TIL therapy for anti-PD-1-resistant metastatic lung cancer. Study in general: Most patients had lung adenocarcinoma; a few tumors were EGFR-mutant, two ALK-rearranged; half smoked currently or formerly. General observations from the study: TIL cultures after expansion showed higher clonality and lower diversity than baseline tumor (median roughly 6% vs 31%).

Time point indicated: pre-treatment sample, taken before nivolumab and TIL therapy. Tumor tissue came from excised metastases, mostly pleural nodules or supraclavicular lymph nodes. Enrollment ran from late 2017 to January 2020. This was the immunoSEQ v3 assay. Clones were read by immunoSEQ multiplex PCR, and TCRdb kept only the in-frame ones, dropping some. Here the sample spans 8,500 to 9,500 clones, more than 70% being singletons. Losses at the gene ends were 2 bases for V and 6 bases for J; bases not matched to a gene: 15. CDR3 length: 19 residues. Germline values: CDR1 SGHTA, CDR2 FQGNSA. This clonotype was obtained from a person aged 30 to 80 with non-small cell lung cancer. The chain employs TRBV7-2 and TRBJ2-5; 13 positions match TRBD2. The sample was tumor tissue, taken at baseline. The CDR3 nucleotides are TGTGCCAGCAGCTTACTTACTAGCGGGAGGGCCGTATGGGGGAAGACCCAGTACTTC. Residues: CASSLLTSGRAVWGKTQYF.